This TCR beta chain was captured in a study of T cell repertoires in cytomegalovirus infection. Background on the study: Recently described HLA-C-restricted plus well-studied HLA-B-restricted CMV epitopes were used. Points from the study as a whole: Across the ex vivo response, the dominant clonotypes were HLA-C-restricted CMV-specific TCR beta clonotypes. Cumulative public TCR beta family frequency identified carriers of CMV plus the relevant HLA.

The CDR3 extends over 15 amino acids. The ends were cut back, 3 bases at V and 7 bases at J, with 13 bases in the middle. Germline lookup yields CDR1 SGHVS and CDR2 FQNEAQ. In TCRdb, the reads were re-called with MiXCR into one record per CDR3 protein. The data show roughly 150,000 distinct CDR3 sequences, about 20% seen once. On this clonotype itself: The antigen is unknown.

The sequence was collected from a human donor in good health (CMV status not recorded). Some clones in this sample may be carry-over from other donors' samples. Sequences were derived from CD8+ T cells from cultured PBMCs, sampled from culture after CMV antigen stimulation. V usage is TRBV7-8 and J usage is TRBJ1-6, with D possibly matching TRBD1 (6 bases). CDR3: CASSFSQGDNSPLHF. CDR3 in DNA: TGTGCCAGCAGCTTTTCACAGGGAGACAATTCACCCCTCCACTTT.